The next 16 T cell receptor beta chains were all read from a single sample in a study of Ad26.COV2.S vaccination and SARS-CoV-2 variants. Profiling relied on immunoSEQ multiplex PCR, and the TCRdb table lists in-frame clones only, not all of them. Of around 340,000 clones listed, around 88% are singletons. The treatment is: about 20 received Ad26.COV2.S at low or high dose, single or two shots; 5 received placebo; per-sample allocation not given. Samples analyzed were those drawn on day 63 after the first vaccine or placebo injection. The sequencing used peripheral blood, collected in a trial of Ad26.COV2.S vaccine versus placebo. These receptors originate from a person between 18 and 59 years old who received the Ad26.COV2.S COVID-19 vaccine or a placebo.

CDR3 amino acids: CASSQSNRDGYTF. The CDR3 DNA reads as TGTGCCAGCAGCCAGTCCAACAGGGATGGCTACACCTTC. The gene calls are TRBV4-2 and TRBJ1-2; the D gene is possibly TRBD1 (6 bases). This CDR3 is 13 amino acids long. V shed 3 bases and J shed 6 bases, with 11 bases lying between them. Germline loops: CDR1 LGHNA, CDR2 YNFKEQ.

The rearrangement uses TRBV2 and TRBJ2-5, with D tentatively TRBD2 (5 bases). CDR3 length: 14 amino acids. Trimming pared 6 bases from V and 1 base from J, leaving 12 bases between. Looked up from germline, CDR1 is SNHLY and CDR2 is FYNNEI. In nucleotides, the CDR3 is TGTGCCAGCAGCGGAGGAGAACTCCAAGAGACCCAGTACTTC. It translates to CASSGGELQETQYF.

The CDR3 region is CASSEFPLAVSSYEQYF. CDR3 nucleotides: TGTGCCAGCAGTGAATTCCCTCTAGCGGTTAGCTCCTACGAGCAGTACTTC. This chain connects TRBV2 to TRBJ2-7; 7 bases map to TRBD2. V trimming: 2 bases; J trimming: 0 bases; junction bases outside the gene matches: 10. Per the germline V gene, CDR1 is SNHLY and CDR2 is FYNNEI. CDR3 length: 17 residues.

The CDR3 reads CASSLGSSPKDRGTSDNSPLHF. DNA for the CDR3: TGTGCCAGCAGCTTAGGATCATCTCCTAAGGACAGGGGAACTTCGGATAATTCACCCCTCCACTTT. The chain has TRBV13 and TRBJ1-6; 9 bases match TRBD1. CDR3 length: 22 amino acids. With 0 bases clipped from V and 5 bases from J, the junction kept 20 bases outside the gene matches. Germline CDR1 PRHDT, CDR2 FYEKMQ (reference sequence).

The rearrangement uses TRBV27 and TRBJ1-2, with D unclear. Trimming removed 7 bases at V and 3 bases at J, with 12 bases between. The germline V gene encodes CDR1 MNHEY and CDR2 SMNVEV (reference sequence). This CDR3 spans 13 amino acids. This chain's CDR3 is CASKGSPDYGYTF. The CDR3 coding sequence is TGTGCCAGCAAGGGAAGCCCCGACTATGGCTACACCTTC.

As to this clone: This CDR3 is also generated by other DNA sequences in the sample. The gene calls are TRBV19 and TRBJ1-3, with a weak D call TRBD1 (5 bases). The germline V gene has CDR1 LNHDA and CDR2 SQIVND (reference sequence). Trimming shortened V by 5 bases and J by 0 bases, and 11 bases separated the two germline ends. The CDR3 runs to 15 residues. Here the CDR3 reads CASSSQGNSGNTIYF. CDR3 coding DNA: TGTGCCAGTAGTTCTCAGGGCAACTCTGGAAACACCATATATTTT.

The genes are TRBV7-8 and TRBJ1-6; TRBD1 agrees at 9 bases. The trim removed 3 bases at V and 4 bases at J, leaving 1 base unmatched. CDR3 size: 15 residues. Germline CDR1 and CDR2: SGHVS and FQNEAQ. CDR3 loop: CASSLTGGYNSPLHF. CDR3 nucleotide sequence: TGTGCCAGCAGCTTGACAGGGGGATATAATTCACCCCTCCACTTT. Together with reference TRBV7-8 and TRBJ1-6, the CDR3 gives the full variable domain: GAGVSQSPRYKVAKRGQDVALRCDPISGHVSLFWYQQALGQGPEFLTYFQNEAQLDKSGLPSDRFFAERPEGSVSTLKIQRTQQEDSAVYLCASSLTGGYNSPLHFGNGTRLTVT.

The chain is built from TRBV6-5 and TRBJ1-5; 11 bases align to TRBD1. The CDR3 runs 15 residues. V shed 8 bases and J 4 bases; nucleotides not matched to a gene: 7. CDR1 is MNHEY, CDR2 SVGAGI, per germline. CDR3 DNA: TGTGCCAGCGGCCGGGACAGGGGGTATAATCAGCCCCAGCATTTT. This translates into CASGRDRGYNQPQHF.

This chain uses TRBV2 with TRBJ2-7; TRBD1 aligns across 7 bases. Germline V gives CDR1 SNHLY, CDR2 FYNNEI. The CDR3 is 13 residues long. The V segment lost 5 bases and the J segment 5 bases; nucleotides outside the gene matches: 6. CDR3: CASSRTDRDEQYF. DNA for the CDR3: TGTGCCAGCAGTCGAACAGACAGGGACGAGCAGTACTTC. Drawing the rest from reference TRBV2 and TRBJ2-7, the complete variable domain is EPEVTQTPSHQVTQMGQEVILRCVPISNHLYFYWYRQILGQKVEFLVSFYNNEISEKSEIFDDQFSVERPDGSNFTLKIRSTKLEDSAMYFCASSRTDRDEQYFGPGTRLTVT.

The chain recombines TRBV24-1 with TRBJ2-5; D is ambiguous. CDR3 length: 14 amino acids. From germline, CDR1 is KGHDR and CDR2 SFDVKD. The V end was cut by 2 bases, the J end by 7 bases, with 13 bases between. The CDR3 protein is CATSDSGRKGTQYF. The CDR3 bases are TGTGCCACCAGTGATTCAGGACGGAAGGGGACCCAGTACTTC.

This clone was found once. CDR3 in amino acids: CASSLDPGQFYEQYF. Here the CDR3 DNA reads TGCGCCAGCAGCCTCGATCCGGGACAGTTCTACGAGCAGTACTTC. The chain carries TRBV5-1 and TRBJ2-7, with 7 nucleotides matching TRBD1. With 4 bases clipped from V and 3 bases from J, the junction kept 10 bases outside the gene matches. Per germline, CDR1 SGHRS and CDR2 YFSETQ. The CDR3 is 15 amino acids.

The chain couples TRBV3-1 (or the pseudogene TRBV3-2) to TRBJ2-1, with D tentatively TRBD1 (5 bases). The CDR3 loop spans 16 amino acids. Germline CDR1 and CDR2: LGHDT and YNNKEL (reference sequence). V was trimmed by 3 bases and J by 2 bases, leaving 14 bases between them. The CDR3 region has the DNA TGTGCCAGCAGCCACAGTGTCTGGGGCCCCTACAATGAGCAGTTCTTC. Protein sequence: CASSHSVWGPYNEQFF.

Concerning this clone: Other DNA sequences from this sample encode an identical CDR3 as well. The chain joins TRBV18 to TRBJ1-4, with no clear D. Germline CDR1 is KGHSH and CDR2 is LQKENI. This CDR3 has 13 residues. Trimming pared 2 bases from V and 4 bases from J, leaving 5 bases between. The CDR3 region has the DNA TGTGCCAGCTCACCAGGGGTTAATGAAAAACTGTTTTTT. This gives the protein CASSPGVNEKLFF. Looking up the rest from reference TRBV18 and TRBJ1-4 gives the full variable domain: NAGVMQNPRHLVRRRGQEARLRCSPMKGHSHVYWYRQLPEEGLKFMVYLQKENIIDESGMPKERFSAEFPKEGPSILRIQQVVRGDSAAYFCASSPGVNEKLFFGSGTQLSVL.

The rearrangement uses TRBV6-5 and TRBJ1-1; the D gene is possibly TRBD1 (5 bases). This CDR3 is built from 14 residues. CDR1 and CDR2 from the germline V gene are MNHEY and SVGAGI. Deletions cut 4 bases from V and 7 bases from J, with 16 bases between. The CDR3 loop reads CASSLRTGDYEAFF. CDR3 DNA: TGTGCCAGCAGTTTGAGGACCGGGGACTATGAAGCTTTCTTT.

V is TRBV2 and J is TRBJ2-2; D might be TRBD2 (5 bases). The CDR3 covers 13 residues. The V end lost 9 bases, the J end lost 0 bases, and 8 bases lay between the germline ends. Looked up from germline, CDR1 is SNHLY and CDR2 is FYNNEI. The CDR3 reads CASGLANTGELFF. Written as DNA, the CDR3 is TGTGCCAGTGGACTGGCGAACACCGGGGAGCTGTTTTTT.

The count of this clone is one. The rearrangement links TRBV4-2 to TRBJ2-3; no definite D call. Germline lookup yields CDR1 LGHNA and CDR2 YNFKEQ. V lost 0 bases, J lost 3 bases, and 10 bases lay in between. The CDR3 covers 15 residues. CDR3 sequence (DNA): TGTGCCAGCAGCCAAGAGGCCTGGGCAACAGATACGCAGTATTTT. Translated, it gives CASSQEAWATDTQYF.